These 25 T cell receptor beta chains were sequenced from one sample in a study of cytomegalovirus exposure and HLA in healthy donors. Clones were sequenced by immunoSEQ multiplex PCR, and TCRdb holds only the in-frame ones, with some missing. The sample lists about 110,000 clones, about 87% occurring once. Sequences were obtained from PBMCs. These TCRs come from a woman aged 18 to 35 in good health and CMV-seropositive.

This chain uses TRBV28 with TRBJ2-1, with 11 bases matching TRBD2. Germline V gene sequence: CDR1 MDHEN, CDR2 SYDVKM. The ends lost 1 base at V and 8 bases at J; junction bases unmatched: 7. The length of the CDR3 is 16 residues. In nucleotides, the CDR3 is TGTGCCAGCAGTTTATCTGCTAGCGGGGGGAGCTATGAGCAGTTCTTC. It encodes CASSLSASGGSYEQFF.

This clone was seen once. The rearrangement joins TRBV10-3 to TRBJ1-2; D is perhaps TRBD1 (5 bases). CDR3 length equals 17 residues. Trimming removed 8 bases from V and 0 bases from J, with 22 bases in between. Germline V gene sequence: CDR1 ENHRY, CDR2 SYGVKD. The CDR3 DNA follows: TGTGCCATCCGTATATCACCTCCTACGGGGGCTAACTATGGCTACACCTTC. It yields the protein CAIRISPPTGANYGYTF.

The J gene is TRBJ2-3, the V gene TRBV9, with D hard to call. This CDR3 is 14 amino acids long. In germline, CDR1 is SGDLS, CDR2 YYNGEE. V dropped 0 bases and J dropped 4 bases, with 9 bases sitting between them. The CDR3 sequence is CASSVGGLADTQYF. Here the CDR3 DNA reads TGTGCCAGCAGCGTAGGAGGCCTGGCAGATACGCAGTATTTT. The full variable domain, with the rest looked up from reference TRBV9 and TRBJ2-3, is DSGVTQTPKHLITATGQRVTLRCSPRSGDLSVYWYQQSLDQGLQFLIQYYNGEERAKGNILERFSAQQFPDLHSELNLSSLELGDSALYFCASSVGGLADTQYFGPGTRLTVL.

In its sample, this clone was seen a few times. The gene calls are TRBV6-1 and TRBJ1-2, with 7 bases fitting TRBD1. With V trimmed by 2 bases and J by 4 bases, 4 bases remained unmatched. Germline CDR1 is MNHNS and CDR2 is SASEGT. This CDR3 contains 14 residues. CDR3 bases: TGTGCCAGCAGTGAATCCGGGACAGCCTATGGCTACACCTTC. Protein product: CASSESGTAYGYTF.

The chain couples TRBV7-9 to TRBJ1-4; a weak D match, TRBD1 (6 bases). V was cut by 5 bases and J by 8 bases, with 9 bases left in between. The CDR3 spans 12 residues. Germline V gene lookup returns CDR1 SEHNR and CDR2 FQNEAQ (reference sequence). CDR3 amino acids: CASSNGQEKLFF. The DNA for the CDR3 is TGTGCCAGCAGCAACGGACAGGAAAAACTGTTTTTT.

The rearrangement joins TRBV4-3 to TRBJ1-3; the D is unclear. Germline-derived CDR1 and CDR2 are LGHNA and YSLEER. Deletions cut 4 bases from V and 4 bases from J, with 11 bases between. The CDR3 has 14 amino acids. The CDR3 reads CASSRDGGGNTIYF. The CDR3, as DNA: TGCGCCAGCAGCCGAGATGGAGGGGGAAACACCATATATTTT.

The chain uses TRBV4-1 and TRBJ2-6, with no clear D. Germline CDR1 is MGHRA and CDR2 is YSYEKL. V lost 1 base to trimming and J lost 0 bases, with 7 bases between them. The CDR3 runs 16 residues. CDR3 bases: TGCGCCAGCAGCCAAGTCGTTAGCTCTGGGGCCAACGTCCTGACTTTC. Amino acids: CASSQVVSSGANVLTF.

The chain recombines TRBV27 with TRBJ2-3, with D perhaps matching TRBD1 (5 bases). Trimming took off 6 bases at V and 0 bases at J, with 10 bases between the two ends. CDR1 MNHEY and CDR2 SMNVEV come from the germline V gene (reference sequence). This CDR3 has 14 residues. This CDR3 reads CASRRQISTDTQYF. The DNA of the CDR3 is TGTGCCAGCAGACGACAGATTAGCACAGATACGCAGTATTTT.

The chain is built from TRBV27 and TRBJ2-3; 14 nucleotides match TRBD2. Germline V CDR1 and CDR2: MNHEY, SMNVEV (reference sequence). This CDR3 has 17 amino acids. V was pared by 6 bases and J by 6 bases, with 11 bases of the junction left unmatched. CDR3 DNA: TGTGCCAGCAGCACTTCCGGGACTAGCGGGGGCAGGGATACGCAGTATTTT. It codes for CASSTSGTSGGRDTQYF.

The V and J genes are TRBV25-1 and TRBJ1-2; TRBD1 agrees at 8 bases. This CDR3 contains 13 residues. The V gene end was trimmed by 3 bases and the J gene end by 4 bases; junction bases not matched to a gene: 1. Looked up from germline, CDR1 is MGHDK and CDR2 is SYGVNS. For the CDR3, the DNA is TGTGCCAGCAGTGACGGGACAGGCTATGGCTACACCTTC. It is translated as CASSDGTGYGYTF.

The rearrangement links TRBV29-1 to TRBJ2-3; tentative D call: TRBD2 (5 bases). Germline CDR1 SQVTM, CDR2 ANQGSEA. V lost 1 base and J 5 bases, leaving 13 bases between the germline ends. This CDR3 region has 14 residues. This CDR3 is CSVEVPSRRDTQYF. The DNA for the CDR3 is TGCAGCGTTGAAGTCCCTAGCAGAAGAGATACGCAGTATTTT.

The chain has TRBV18 and TRBJ2-7; 8 bases line up with TRBD1. Germline values: CDR1 KGHSH, CDR2 LQKENI. V lost 1 base, J lost 3 bases, and 5 bases stayed unmatched. The CDR3 spans 15 residues. CDR3 sequence: CASSPRAGGGYEQYF. Here the CDR3 DNA reads TGTGCCAGCTCACCACGGGCAGGGGGCGGCTACGAGCAGTACTTC.

The chain links TRBV19 to TRBJ2-7, with D tentatively TRBD2 (5 bases). CDR3 length: 17 amino acids. CDR1 and CDR2 from the germline V gene are LNHDA and SQIVND (reference sequence). Between the trimmed V and J ends, which lost 7 bases and 4 bases, there was a span of 26 bases. CDR3 amino acids: CASTPPARNNRGYEQYV. The CDR3 region has the DNA TGTGCCAGTACCCCCCCGGCGCGGAATAATCGGGGTTACGAGCAGTACGTC.

This rearrangement joins TRBV6-1 to TRBJ2-7; 8 bases are a match to TRBD2. Trimming took 5 bases from V and 3 from J; bases not matched to a gene: 6. Germline values: CDR1 MNHNS, CDR2 SASEGT. This CDR3 region has 14 residues. The CDR3 region has the DNA TGTGCCAGCAGTCGGGAGGGTTCTGGCTACGAGCAGTACTTC. As protein: CASSREGSGYEQYF.

This clone showed up just a few times. This rearrangement joins TRBV28 to TRBJ1-2; D remains unclear. Germline values: CDR1 MDHEN, CDR2 SYDVKM. V was shortened by 9 bases and J by 2 bases, with 10 bases between the two germline ends. The CDR3 sequence is 12 residues long. Here the CDR3 reads CARGDPNYGYTF. In DNA form, the CDR3 reads TGTGCCAGAGGAGATCCGAACTATGGCTACACCTTC.

The chain is built from TRBV28 and TRBJ2-7, with a weak D call TRBD1 (6 bases). Between the trimmed V and J ends, which lost 4 bases and 7 bases, there was a span of 8 bases. The CDR3 is made up of 11 amino acids. Germline V lookup: CDR1 MDHEN, CDR2 SYDVKM. The CDR3 nucleotides are TGTGCCAGCAGTTCCCAGGGGGAGCAGTACGTC. As protein: CASSSQGEQYV.

This chain links TRBV2 with TRBJ2-7, with D perhaps matching TRBD1 (7 bases). The CDR3 covers 14 residues. V was clipped by 11 bases and J by 5 bases, with 22 bases between them. CDR1 and CDR2 (germline): SNHLY, FYNNEI. The CDR3 here is CALQGGYFEDEQYF. The CDR3 DNA reads as TGTGCCCTCCAGGGGGGATACTTTGAAGACGAGCAGTACTTC.

The V call is TRBV19, the J call TRBJ2-3; D is uncertain. Germline V CDR1 and CDR2: LNHDA, SQIVND (reference sequence). This CDR3 comprises 12 residues. V lost 7 bases, J lost 8 bases, and 13 bases lay in between. This CDR3 is CASTTSPGTQYF. The CDR3, as DNA: TGTGCCAGTACCACCTCCCCCGGTACGCAGTATTTT.

This clone was counted a single time. The V and J genes are TRBV11-2 and TRBJ1-2; D is unresolved. Trimming pared 5 bases from V and 3 bases from J, leaving 16 bases between. Germline lookup yields CDR1 SGHAT and CDR2 FQNNGV. There are 15 residues in the CDR3. CDR3 nucleotide sequence: TGTGCCAGCAGCCCCGCCCCTGGCGGATACTATGGCTACACCTTC. Its translation is CASSPAPGGYYGYTF.

The chain combines TRBV19 with TRBJ2-1, with 8 nucleotides matching TRBD1. CDR1 LNHDA and CDR2 SQIVND come from the germline V gene (reference sequence). Trimming took 0 bases from V and 1 from J; bases not matched to a gene: 2. This CDR3 region has 16 residues. In DNA, the CDR3 is TGTGCCAGTAGTATAGATCGACAGGGGTCCTACAATGAGCAGTTCTTC. Translating gives CASSIDRQGSYNEQFF.

In its sample, this clone was seen once. The CDR3 protein is CATLAGGTDTQYF. CDR3 DNA: TGTGCCACTTTAGCGGGGGGCACAGATACGCAGTATTTT. V is TRBV10-3 and J is TRBJ2-3; 9 bases match TRBD2. J was trimmed by 1 base and V by 10 bases; bases with no gene match: 3. CDR1 is ENHRY, CDR2 SYGVKD, per germline. The CDR3 runs 13 residues.

The chain uses TRBV5-1 and TRBJ1-2; a possible D gene is TRBD1 (6 bases). The ends were cut back, 6 bases at V and 4 bases at J, with 19 bases in the middle. The germline gives CDR1 SGHRS, CDR2 YFSETQ. CDR3 length: 15 residues. CDR3 residues: CASTEGDRLIYGYTF. CDR3 nucleotides: TGCGCCAGCACCGAAGGTGACAGGCTTATCTATGGCTACACCTTC.

The rearrangement uses TRBV11-3 and TRBJ2-1; 8 bases are a match to TRBD1. This CDR3 is 13 amino acids long. Germline lookup yields CDR1 SGHNT and CDR2 YENEEA. J was trimmed by 15 bases and V by 5 bases; bases with no gene match: 12. CDR3 sequence (DNA): TGTGCCAGCAGCCCGTCCCCGGGACAGGTGCTGTTCTTC. This encodes CASSPSPGQVLFF.

The chain carries TRBV15 and TRBJ1-6; D is unclear. Per the germline V gene, CDR1 is LNHNV and CDR2 is YYDKDF (reference sequence). Trimming cost V 1 base and J 7 bases, with 14 bases left between them. This CDR3 comprises 16 residues. Here the CDR3 DNA reads TGTGCCACCAGCAGAGGTTTGGCAAGGGAGAATTCACCCCTCCACTTT. As protein: CATSRGLARENSPLHF. Based on the CDR3 plus reference TRBV15 and TRBJ1-6, the full variable domain is DAMVIQNPRYQVTQFGKPVTLSCSQTLNHNVMYWYQQKSSQAPKLLFHYYDKDFNNEADTPDNFQSRRPNTSFCFLDIRSPGLGDTAMYLCATSRGLARENSPLHFGNGTRLTVT.

The rearrangement links TRBV5-1 to TRBJ1-5; the D is unclear. Germline CDR1 SGHRS, CDR2 YFSETQ. This CDR3 spans 13 amino acids. V dropped 2 bases and J dropped 5 bases, with 8 bases sitting between them. CDR3 protein: CASSLSGYQPQHF. The DNA of the CDR3 is TGCGCCAGCAGCTTATCCGGTTATCAGCCCCAGCATTTT.